This TCR beta chain was sequenced during a study of shared clonotypes between healthy human individuals. The CDR3 is 16 residues long. The germline CDR1 and CDR2 sequences are SGHDN and FVKESK. V was shortened by 4 bases and J by 0 bases, with 16 bases between the two germline ends. Assay used: immunoSEQ multiplex PCR; TCRdb lists only in-frame clones, some missing. The table shows some 1.4 million clones, with roughly 96% occurring only once. The TCR sequence derives from a man aged 25-40 years in good health. The gene calls are TRBV14 and TRBJ2-7; D call uncertain. The sample was naive CD4+ T cells sorted from blood. Specified subset: CD45RA+ positively selected. CDR3 DNA sequence: TGTGCCAGCAGCCCCGCCAGGATCGCCGACTCCTACGAGCAGTACTTC. Translated: CASSPARIADSYEQYF.